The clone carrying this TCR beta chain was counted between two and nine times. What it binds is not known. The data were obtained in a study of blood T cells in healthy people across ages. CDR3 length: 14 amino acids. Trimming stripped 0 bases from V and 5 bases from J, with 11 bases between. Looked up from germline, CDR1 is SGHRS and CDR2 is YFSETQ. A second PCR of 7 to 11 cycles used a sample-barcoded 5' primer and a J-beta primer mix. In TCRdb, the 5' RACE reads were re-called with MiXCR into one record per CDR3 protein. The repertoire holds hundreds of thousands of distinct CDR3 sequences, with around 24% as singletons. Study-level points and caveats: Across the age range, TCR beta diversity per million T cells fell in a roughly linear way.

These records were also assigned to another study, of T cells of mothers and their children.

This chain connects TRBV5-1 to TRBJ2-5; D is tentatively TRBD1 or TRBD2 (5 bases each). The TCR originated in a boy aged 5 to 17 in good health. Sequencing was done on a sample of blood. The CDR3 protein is CASSLGGREETQYF. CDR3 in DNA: TGCGCCAGCAGCTTGGGGGGCAGGGAGGAGACCCAGTACTTC.